The rows below give T cell receptor beta chains drawn from one sample of a study of blood T cell repertoires in COVID-19. Sequencing was performed with immunoSEQ multiplex PCR; in TCRdb, only in-frame clones are kept and a portion is missing. The sample lists tens of thousands of clones, approximately 80% occurring once. Sequenced material: peripheral blood. Receptor source: a man aged 50 to 60 with active or convalescent COVID-19. CDR3s include the opening cysteine and the closing phenylalanine or tryptophan. The order of the fields is CDR3 protein, V gene, J gene, D gene. The D gene is left open where the match is weak.

CDR3aa: CASSSGGGNQPQHF
v_gene: TRBV7-2
j_gene: TRBJ1-5
d_gene: TRBD1

CDR3aa: CASSSTDNYGYTF
v_gene: TRBV6-6
j_gene: TRBJ1-2
d_gene: -

CDR3aa: CAVAGPQETQYF
v_gene: TRBV2
j_gene: TRBJ2-5
d_gene: -

CDR3aa: CASSQRTGGGYTF
v_gene: TRBV3-1/TRBV3-2
j_gene: TRBJ1-2
d_gene: TRBD1

CDR3aa: CASSSRSTSSYEQYF
v_gene: TRBV5-1
j_gene: TRBJ2-7
d_gene: -

CDR3aa: CASSSPGLALEQYF
v_gene: TRBV7-9
j_gene: TRBJ2-7
d_gene: TRBD2

CDR3aa: CASRGTGGGQPQHF
v_gene: TRBV27
j_gene: TRBJ1-5
d_gene: TRBD1

CDR3aa: CASSRRTANEKLFF
v_gene: TRBV19
j_gene: TRBJ1-4
d_gene: -

CDR3aa: CASSLGTESNTEAFF
v_gene: TRBV5-1
j_gene: TRBJ1-1
d_gene: -

CDR3aa: CASSSWGRITYEQYF
v_gene: TRBV7-6
j_gene: TRBJ2-7
d_gene: -

CDR3aa: CASSISGGVHNEQFF
v_gene: TRBV19
j_gene: TRBJ2-1
d_gene: -

CDR3aa: CAISEDRAQPQHF
v_gene: TRBV10-3
j_gene: TRBJ1-5
d_gene: TRBD1

CDR3aa: CASSTGQASNQPQHF
v_gene: TRBV6-5
j_gene: TRBJ1-5
d_gene: TRBD1

CDR3aa: CASSLLAGGSYNEQFF
v_gene: TRBV18
j_gene: TRBJ2-1
d_gene: TRBD2

CDR3aa: CASSLSSGSADTQYF
v_gene: TRBV7-2
j_gene: TRBJ2-3
d_gene: TRBD2

CDR3aa: CASSLGQYNEQFF
v_gene: TRBV27
j_gene: TRBJ2-1
d_gene: -

CDR3aa: CSVVDREAYGYTF
v_gene: TRBV29-1
j_gene: TRBJ1-2
d_gene: TRBD1